This TCR beta chain was recovered during a study of blood T cell repertoires in COVID-19. Across the study: Samples of COVID-19 (acute and convalescent) were obtained from the United States, Italy and Spain. T cells, B-cell-depleted T cells, or PBMCs supplied cDNA or gDNA.

Original processing notes: Reference gene primers were amplified, and this amplification served to estimate nucleated cell counts. Libraries were prepared by immunoSEQ multiplex PCR; TCRdb keeps only in-frame clonotypes and omits some of them. V, J and clone size were drawn from that table, and D and trimming were deduced from the DNA. The table shows more than 150,000 clones, with roughly 88% occurring only once. Unmatched junction bases numbered 4, after V lost 6 bases and J lost 9 bases. The CDR3 sequence is 14 residues long. CDR1 ENHRY and CDR2 SYGVKD come from the germline V gene. The material sequenced was peripheral blood. The TCR sequence derives from an elderly woman with acute or convalescent COVID-19. The V gene is TRBV10-3, the J gene TRBJ2-1, with 14 bases that match TRBD2. CDR3 amino acids: CAISRLAGGPEQFF. The DNA of the CDR3 is TGTGCCATCAGCCGACTAGCGGGGGGGCCTGAGCAGTTCTTC.